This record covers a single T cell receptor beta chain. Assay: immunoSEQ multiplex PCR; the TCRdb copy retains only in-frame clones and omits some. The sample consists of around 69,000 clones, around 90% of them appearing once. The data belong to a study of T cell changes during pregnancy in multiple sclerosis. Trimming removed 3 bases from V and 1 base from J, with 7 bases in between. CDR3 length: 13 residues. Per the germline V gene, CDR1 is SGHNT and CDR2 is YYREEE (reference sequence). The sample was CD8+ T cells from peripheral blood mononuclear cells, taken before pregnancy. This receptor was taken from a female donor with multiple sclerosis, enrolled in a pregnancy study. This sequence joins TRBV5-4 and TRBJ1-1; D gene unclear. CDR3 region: CASSWSGNTEAFF. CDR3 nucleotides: TGTGCCAGCAGCTGGTCAGGGAACACTGAAGCTTTCTTT.